This T cell receptor beta chain appears in the sequencing data of a study of response to subunit inactivated influenza vaccine. Study-level findings and limits: The authors proposed limited new T cell recruitment per seasonal influenza vaccination.

MiXCR, run by TCRdb on the RT-PCR reads, gives a single entry per CDR3 protein. Here the sample spans 450,000 to 600,000 distinct CDR3 sequences, about 15% being singletons. As for this clonotype: Its target is unknown.

The receptor comes from a man aged 50 to 69 who received an inactivated influenza vaccine. Sequencing was performed on CD4+ T cells sorted from PBMCs, taken roughly 24 months after vaccination.

CDR3 sequence: CASSQDSRSNYGYTF. The CDR3 DNA reads as TGTGCCAGCAGCCAAGATTCGCGGTCTAACTATGGCTACACCTTC. The gene calls are TRBV3-1 and TRBJ1-2, with no clear D. Trimming cost V 0 bases and J 0 bases, with 8 bases left between them. Germline V CDR1 and CDR2: LGHDT, YNNKEL (reference sequence). The CDR3 is made up of 15 amino acids.